One and the same sample provided the 5 T cell receptor beta chains below, sequenced in a study of T cells in Graves' hyperthyroidism and ophthalmopathy. Amplified TCR beta CDR3 regions came from RNA transcripts. RT-PCR in the first round (using the HTBI primer set) targeted the TCR CDR3. Using its own MiXCR run on the multiplex PCR reads, TCRdb lists one record per CDR3 protein. The sample has a few hundred thousand distinct CDR3 sequences, more than 15% seen once. Sequenced sample: blood. These receptors all come from a young woman with Graves' ophthalmopathy.

This chain connects TRBV7-6 to TRBJ2-7; a possible D gene is TRBD2 (5 bases). This CDR3 is 14 amino acids long. The germline V and J ends were trimmed by 5 bases and 2 bases, with 13 bases remaining between them. Germline loops: CDR1 SGHVS, CDR2 FNYEAQ. CDR3 nucleotide sequence: TGTGCCAGCAGCCACAGCGGAGCGACCTACGAGCAGTACTTC. This translates into CASSHSGATYEQYF.

This clonotype was counted between two and nine times. This sequence joins TRBV4-3 and TRBJ2-3; maybe TRBD2 (6 bases). V lost 0 bases, J lost 2 bases, and 12 bases lay in between. The CDR3 sequence is 16 residues long. The germline gives CDR1 LGHNA, CDR2 YSLEER. CDR3 sequence: CASSQDTGVDTDTQYF. For the CDR3, the DNA is TGCGCCAGCAGCCAAGATACGGGAGTGGACACAGATACGCAGTATTTT.

Worth noting for this clonotype: The germline gene is not matched at one end of the junction; a read error may be the cause. The chain uses TRBV5-1 and TRBJ2-3; either TRBD1 or TRBD2 may supply D (5 bases each). Germline V gene data show CDR1 as SGHRS and CDR2 as YFSETQ. This CDR3 has 15 amino acids. CDR3 sequence reads: CASSPRGVNTDTQYF. CDR3 nucleotide sequence: TGTGCCAGCAGCCCCCGGGGCGTCAACACAGATACGCAGTATTTT.

This sequence joins TRBV4-3 and TRBJ1-5; D is unresolved. The CDR3 is 15 amino acids. The V and J ends lost 4 bases and 7 bases respectively, with 17 bases between them. In germline, CDR1 is LGHNA, CDR2 YSLEER. The CDR3 bases are TGCGCCAGCAGCCCCGATTGGGCAATGGGGCAGCCCCAGCATTTT. Translation: CASSPDWAMGQPQHF.

CDR3 in DNA: TGTGCCAGCACCGTCGCGGCCGGGACAGGGGTCGGAAACACCATATATTTT. This codes for CASTVAAGTGVGNTIYF. V gene TRBV5-4 combines with J gene TRBJ1-3; TRBD1 aligns across 10 bases. This CDR3 has 17 residues. Per the germline V gene, CDR1 is SGHNT and CDR2 is YYREEE (reference sequence). The ends lost 6 bases at V and 4 bases at J; junction bases unmatched: 13.